This T cell receptor (beta chain) was found in a study of multiple sclerosis patients with progressive multifocal leukoencephalopathy. V lost 5 bases to trimming and J lost 4 bases; unmatched junction nucleotides: 7. Germline CDR1 reads MNHEY; CDR2 reads SVGAGI. The CDR3 contains 14 residues. Notes on this clone: Its antigen remains unknown.

Documented time point: approximately 12 months of natalizumab therapy. Study conclusions and caveats: Whether JC virus or general immunocompromise explains the findings remained unclear.

Sequencing was at survey level. The table came from immunoSEQ multiplex PCR; TCRdb's copy has only in-frame clones and leaves some out. Of some 27,000 clones listed, 90% are singletons. The sequence was obtained from a human donor with multiple sclerosis. This specimen consisted of PBMCs, obtained from a patient treated with natalizumab. This rearrangement joins TRBV6-5 to TRBJ1-2, with TRBD1 matching 7 bases. CDR3 sequence reads: CASSRYRGGYGYTF. Here the CDR3 DNA reads TGTGCCAGCAGTCGATACAGGGGAGGCTATGGCTACACCTTC.